This T cell receptor beta chain was observed in a study of T-cell reconstitution after alpha-beta-depleted transplantation in children (dated by TCRdb to the mid-2010s). Study-level background: The study quantitatively tracked T-cell immune reconstitution after TCRalphabeta/CD19-depleted allogeneic hematopoietic cell transplantation in children using TCR repertoire profiling. Points the paper makes about the study in general: The apparently early recovery of alphabetaT-cell counts about two months after transplant reportedly depended on only several hundred rapidly expanded clones that came from non-depleted graft cells. Hyperexpanded clone frequencies declined over subsequent months; after one year, T-cell counts and TCRbeta diversity were mostly attributed to newly produced T cells. In some patients, the high TCRbeta diversity seen at day 60 was put down to recipient T cells and intrathymic progenitors that had survived conditioning.

CDR1 and CDR2 are read off the germline V gene as SGHTS and YDEGEE. V lost 3 bases and J lost 4 bases; the stretch between them is 22 bases long. The CDR3 numbers 17 residues from cysteine through phenylalanine. The only DNA kept is the CDR3, 51 bases in frame from the first base. Per the publication, the treatment or condition label means: allogeneic hematopoietic cell transplantation with graft depleted of TCRalphabeta T cells and CD19 B cells. Transplant recipients were children who received TCRalphabeta/CD19-depleted allogeneic hematopoietic cell grafts. This clonotype was detected ten times or more. The target of this receptor is not known. No base quality values were provided; no much bigger clone lies one nucleotide off. Library method: PCR. The data were produced on an Illumina HiSeq 2500. Molecular barcoding was employed in the preparation of TCR libraries, with unique molecular identifiers being used to normalize TCRbeta repertoire quantification. TCRdb reprocessed the public reads (quality trimming at Q25 with fastp, clone calling with MiXCR) and kept in-frame beta chains. Rows with a matching CDR3 protein are joined into one entry that keeps the most common DNA and genes. The sample table holds roughly 300,000 distinct CDR3 sequences, of which 9.5% to 13% were seen once. The top ten hold around 24% of the sample.

The input for sequencing was peripheral blood, taken 180 days after TCRalphabeta/CD19-depleted stem cell transplant. The TCR originated in a male patient between 2 and 10 years old who had a stem cell transplant for chronic granulomatous disease, so the T cells may come from the graft donor. Rearrangement joined TRBV5-8 to TRBJ1-1, and perhaps TRBD1 as D gene, on 6 matching bases. Here is the DNA: TGTGCCAGCAGCTGGGGGCCAGGGGAGGGGGGCAGCACTGAAGCTTTCTTT. Its translation is CASSWGPGEGGSTEAFF.